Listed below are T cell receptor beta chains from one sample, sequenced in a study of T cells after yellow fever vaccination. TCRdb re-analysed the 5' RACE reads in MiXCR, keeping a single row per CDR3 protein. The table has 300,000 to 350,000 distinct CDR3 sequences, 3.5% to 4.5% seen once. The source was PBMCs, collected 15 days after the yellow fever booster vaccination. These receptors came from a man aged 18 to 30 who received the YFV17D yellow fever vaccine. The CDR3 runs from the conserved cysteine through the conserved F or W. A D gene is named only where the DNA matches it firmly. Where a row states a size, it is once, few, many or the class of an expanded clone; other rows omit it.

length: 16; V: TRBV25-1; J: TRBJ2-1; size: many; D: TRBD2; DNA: TGTGCCAGCAGTGTAAGGGAGCGGGGGGCCGCCAATGAGCAGTTCTTC; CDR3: CASSVRERGAANEQFF
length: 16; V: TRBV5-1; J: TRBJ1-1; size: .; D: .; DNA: TGCGCCAGCAGCCTCCGAGTAGGACGGGAGAACACTGAAGCTTTCTTT; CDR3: CASSLRVGRENTEAFF
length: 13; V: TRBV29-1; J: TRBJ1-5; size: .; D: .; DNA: TGCAGCGTTAAGGCGCAAATGGGGCAGCCCCAGCATTTT; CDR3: CSVKAQMGQPQHF
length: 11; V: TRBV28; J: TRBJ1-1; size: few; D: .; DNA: TGTGCAGCCAGGGATACGGCTGAAGCTTTCTTT; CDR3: CAARDTAEAFF
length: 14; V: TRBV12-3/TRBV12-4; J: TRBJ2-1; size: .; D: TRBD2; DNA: TGTGCCAGCAGCGCTAGGACTAGCGGCAATGAGCAGTTCTTC; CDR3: CASSARTSGNEQFF
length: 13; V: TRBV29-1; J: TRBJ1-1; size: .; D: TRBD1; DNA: TGCAGCGCTAGCAGGGGGGTGGACACTGAAGCTTTCTTT; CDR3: CSASRGVDTEAFF
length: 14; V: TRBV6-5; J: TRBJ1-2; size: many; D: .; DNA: TGTGCCAGCAGTCGTTCGACAGCCAACTATGGCTACACCTTC; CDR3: CASSRSTANYGYTF
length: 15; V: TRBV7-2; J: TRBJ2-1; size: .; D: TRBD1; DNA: TGTGCCAGCAGCCCCCGGGACAGGGGGTACAATGAGCAGTTCTTC; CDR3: CASSPRDRGYNEQFF
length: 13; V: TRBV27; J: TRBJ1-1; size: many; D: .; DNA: TGTGCCAGCAGTTTATCCCGGGCCACTGAAGCTTTCTTT; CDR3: CASSLSRATEAFF
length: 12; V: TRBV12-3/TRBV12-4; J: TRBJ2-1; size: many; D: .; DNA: TGTGCCAGCAGTTTTGAGGACAATGAGCAGTTCTTC; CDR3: CASSFEDNEQFF
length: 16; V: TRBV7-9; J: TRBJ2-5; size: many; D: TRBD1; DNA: TGTGCCAGCAGTCAATCCGGGACAGGGCTGGGGGAGACCCAGTACTTC; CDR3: CASSQSGTGLGETQYF
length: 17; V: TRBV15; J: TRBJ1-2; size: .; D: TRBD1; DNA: TGTGCCACCAGCCCCTCATTGGGACAGGGATCGGGGGATGGCTACACCTTC; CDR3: CATSPSLGQGSGDGYTF
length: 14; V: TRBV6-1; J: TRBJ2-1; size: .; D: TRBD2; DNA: TGTGCCAGCAAGGGCGGGGGCTCCTACAATGAGCAGTTCTTC; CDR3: CASKGGGSYNEQFF
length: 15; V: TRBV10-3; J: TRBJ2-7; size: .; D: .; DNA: TGTGCCATCAGTGTGGAAATCACTGGCCTCTACGAGCAGTACTTC; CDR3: CAISVEITGLYEQYF
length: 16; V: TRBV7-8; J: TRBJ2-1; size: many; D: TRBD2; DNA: TGTGCCAGCAGCCCACAGCTAGCGGGGGGATACGGTGAGCAGTTCTTC; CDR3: CASSPQLAGGYGEQFF
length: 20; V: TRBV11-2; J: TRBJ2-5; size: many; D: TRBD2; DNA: TGTGCCAGCAGCACCCGCCCCCAGCGGGGGGGCATTCTCCTTTCGAAGACCCAGTACTTC; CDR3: CASSTRPQRGGILLSKTQYF
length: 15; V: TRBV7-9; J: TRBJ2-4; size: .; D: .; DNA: TGTGCCAGCAGCTCATACCAGGGGGCCAAAAACATTCAGTACTTC; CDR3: CASSSYQGAKNIQYF
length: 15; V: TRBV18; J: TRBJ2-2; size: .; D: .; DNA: TGTGCCAGCTCACCTCTGACGTCGAACACCGGGGAGCTGTTTTTT; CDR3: CASSPLTSNTGELFF
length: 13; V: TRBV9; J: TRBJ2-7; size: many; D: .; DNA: TGTGCCAGCGGATCGACAGGAACGTACGAGCAGTACTTC; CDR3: CASGSTGTYEQYF
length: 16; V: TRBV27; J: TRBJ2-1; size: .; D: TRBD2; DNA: TGTGCCAGCAGTTCCCGGACTAGCGGAATCGGCAATGAGCAGTTCTTC; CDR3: CASSSRTSGIGNEQFF
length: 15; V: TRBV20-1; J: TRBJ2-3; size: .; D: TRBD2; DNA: TGCAGTGCTAGACCCACTAGCGGAAGCACAGATACGCAGTATTTT; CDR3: CSARPTSGSTDTQYF
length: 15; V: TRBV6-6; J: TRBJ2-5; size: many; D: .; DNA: TGTGCCAGCAGACTTAAGTTGACGTCCCAAGAGACCCAGTACTTC; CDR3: CASRLKLTSQETQYF
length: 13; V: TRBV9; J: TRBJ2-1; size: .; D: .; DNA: TGTGCCAGCAGCGTAGATTATGGAAATGAGCAGTTCTTC; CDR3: CASSVDYGNEQFF
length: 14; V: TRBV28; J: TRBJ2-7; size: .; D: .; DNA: TGTGCCAGCAGAAACGTGGACAGAGACTACGAGCAGTACTTC; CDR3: CASRNVDRDYEQYF